Given below is one T cell receptor beta chain in context. Its matching antigen is unknown. This record belongs to a study of T cells in tuberculosis. On the study more broadly: The T cells targeted glucose monomycolate, a mycobacterial lipid, via CD1B. General study results and limits: Active tuberculosis cases were adults; controls were adolescents.

Trimming shortened V by 2 bases and J by 3 bases, and 13 bases separated the two germline ends. The CDR3 contains 15 residues. Germline CDR1 KGHSH, CDR2 LQKENI. Produced via immunoSEQ multiplex PCR; TCRdb's table is partial and in-frame only. The sample shows more than 30,000 clones, about 94% of them seen only once. The sequence came from a donor aged 10 to 29 with latent tuberculosis or without tuberculosis infection. Some clones in this sample may be carry-over from other donors' samples. Sequenced material: PBMCs. The chain joins TRBV18 to TRBJ1-2; tentatively, D is TRBD1 (5 bases). The CDR3 reads CASSPEVRVDYGYTF. CDR3 nucleotides: TGTGCCAGCTCACCAGAGGTCAGGGTAGACTATGGCTACACCTTC.